Shown below are 9 T cell receptor beta chains from a single sample sequenced in a study of T cell responses to AZD1222 COVID-19 vaccine. Data came from immunoSEQ multiplex PCR; TCRdb stores just in-frame clones and leaves some out. Altogether 100,000 to 130,000 clones are present, under 95% being singletons, with the ten largest covering 5.5% to 7%. The sequencing here drew on peripheral blood, taken 28 days after the second AZD1222 dose. These receptors all come from an adult who received the AZD1222 COVID-19 vaccine.

This chain joins TRBV6-6 and TRBJ2-7, with TRBD2 matching over 7 bases. The CDR3 contains 12 residues. Germline trimming cut 5 bases from V and 3 bases from J; bases unmatched to any gene: 1. Germline-derived CDR1 and CDR2 are MNHNY and SVGAGI (reference sequence). The CDR3 DNA reads TGTGCCAGCAGTCCTAGCGGCTACGAGCAGTACTTC. The encoded protein is CASSPSGYEQYF.

For the CDR3, the DNA is TGTGCCAGCAGTAAGCCGGGACAGGGCAGGGATGAGCAGTTCTTC. Encoded protein: CASSKPGQGRDEQFF. The chain links TRBV6-2 or TRBV6-3 to TRBJ2-1; the match to TRBD1 covers 9 bases. Germline V gene data show CDR1 as MNHEY and CDR2 as SVGEGT. V shed 5 bases and J 8 bases; nucleotides not matched to a gene: 10. The CDR3 is made up of 15 amino acids.

The chain has TRBV5-6 and TRBJ1-5, with 10 bases identical to TRBD1. With 0 bases clipped from V and 3 bases from J, the junction kept 3 bases outside the gene matches. This CDR3 is 16 amino acids long. Germline V CDR1 and CDR2: SGHDT, YYEEEE. CDR3 nucleotide sequence: TGTGCCAGCAGCTTGGCCGACAGGGGGCTCAATCAGCCCCAGCATTTT. Its protein product is CASSLADRGLNQPQHF. Combining the CDR3 with reference TRBV5-6 and TRBJ1-5 gives the whole variable domain DAGVTQSPTHLIKTRGQQVTLRCSPKSGHDTVSWYQQALGQGPQFIFQYYEEEERQRGNFPDRFSGHQFPNYSSELNVNALLLGDSALYLCASSLADRGLNQPQHFGDGTRLSIL.

The J gene is TRBJ2-7, the V gene TRBV2, with 9 bases fitting TRBD1. The germline V gene has CDR1 SNHLY and CDR2 FYNNEI. CDR3 length equals 14 residues. Trimming removed 7 bases from V and 0 bases from J; junction bases left unmatched: 4. The CDR3 DNA sequence: TGTGCCAGCATTCTACAGGGGGCCTCCTACGAGCAGTACTTC. Its translation is CASILQGASYEQYF. Full variable domain (remainder filled in from reference TRBV2 and TRBJ2-7): EPEVTQTPSHQVTQMGQEVILRCVPISNHLYFYWYRQILGQKVEFLVSFYNNEISEKSEIFDDQFSVERPDGSNFTLKIRSTKLEDSAMYFCASILQGASYEQYFGPGTRLTVT.

This clone came up a few times. CDR3 residues: CASRRQGATGELFF. The DNA of the CDR3 is TGTGCCAGTAGAAGGCAGGGTGCCACCGGGGAGCTGTTTTTT. The V call is TRBV19, the J call TRBJ2-2, with TRBD1 as a possible D gene (5 bases). Germline values: CDR1 LNHDA, CDR2 SQIVND (reference sequence). CDR3 size: 14 residues. V lost 6 bases and J 4 bases, leaving 12 bases between the germline ends.

This chain links TRBV15 with TRBJ1-4; no reliable D call. Germline CDR1 reads LNHNV; CDR2 reads YYDKDF (reference sequence). Trimming cost V 3 bases and J 5 bases, with 22 bases left between them. This CDR3 comprises 18 residues. The CDR3 DNA follows: TGTGCCACCAGCAGTCCTTCACAACTCCGAGTAGACAATGAAAAACTGTTTTTT. Translating gives CATSSPSQLRVDNEKLFF.

This sequence joins TRBV3-1 (or the pseudogene TRBV3-2) and TRBJ1-6; D may be TRBD1 (6 bases). This CDR3 comprises 14 residues. In germline, CDR1 is LGHDT, CDR2 YNNKEL (reference sequence). V dropped 0 bases and J dropped 7 bases, with 7 bases sitting between them. This CDR3 reads CASSQETGNSPLHF. CDR3 nucleotide sequence: TGTGCCAGCAGCCAAGAAACAGGGAATTCACCCCTCCACTTT.

This chain uses TRBV5-1 with TRBJ1-4, with 8 positions matching TRBD1. CDR3 size: 14 residues. The junction had 7 bases not matched to a gene; V was cut back by 4 bases and J by 8 bases. CDR1 is SGHRS, CDR2 YFSETQ, per germline. The DNA for the CDR3 is TGCGCCAGCAGCCCAGGACAGGGTAAAGAAAAACTGTTTTTT. Its protein product is CASSPGQGKEKLFF.

There are a few counts of this clone. The chain uses TRBV7-9 and TRBJ2-7, with D possibly being TRBD1 (5 bases). Germline CDR1 is SEHNR and CDR2 is FQNEAQ (reference sequence). The CDR3 is 15 residues long. The V and J ends lost 5 bases and 2 bases respectively, with 16 bases between them. The CDR3 DNA reads TGTGCCAGCAGCGTCAGGGTTTCTAAAACCTACGAGCAGTACTTC. Translating it yields CASSVRVSKTYEQYF.